The 29 T cell receptor beta chains below were found in one sample sequenced in a study of memory CD4+ T cells and cytomegalovirus serostatus (dated by TCRdb to 2018 to 2020). The receptor library was made with the immunoSEQ multiplex PCR assay. TCRdb re-hosts the immuneACCESS table, in-frame sequences only. Its copies lack some clones; in the studies checked, an unresolved V gene accounts for under half of them, and the cause for the rest is not known. This sample holds 40,000 to 45,000 clones; over 65% were observed only once. 1.5% to 2% of the sample is held by the ten biggest clonotypes. Single viable CD3+CD4+CD8-CD45RO+ cells were sorted as memory CD4+ T cells on a FACSAria II. The sequencing sample was made of memory CD4+ T cells from blood. These receptors were collected from an adult in good health and CMV-seronegative.

CDR3 in amino acids: CASSPAGTNEKLFF. The DNA for the CDR3 is TGTGCCAGCAGCCCCGCAGGAACTAATGAAAAACTGTTTTTT. The chain recombines TRBV7-8 with TRBJ1-4; D is unresolved. Germline CDR1 SGHVS, CDR2 FQNEAQ. V was cut by 5 bases and J by 1 base, with 8 bases left in between. The CDR3 contains 14 residues.

The V call is TRBV18, the J call TRBJ2-7; the D gene could be TRBD1 or TRBD2 (5 bases each). CDR3 size: 15 residues. Between the trimmed V and J ends, which lost 1 base and 0 bases, there was a span of 10 bases. In germline, CDR1 is KGHSH, CDR2 LQKENI. The CDR3 is CASSPQGTSSYEQYF. The CDR3 nucleotides read TGTGCCAGCTCACCACAAGGGACCAGCTCCTACGAGCAGTACTTC. The whole variable domain, filled in from reference TRBV18 and TRBJ2-7, reads NAGVMQNPRHLVRRRGQEARLRCSPMKGHSHVYWYRQLPEEGLKFMVYLQKENIIDESGMPKERFSAEFPKEGPSILRIQQVVRGDSAAYFCASSPQGTSSYEQYFGPGTRLTVT.

V gene TRBV5-6 combines with J gene TRBJ2-3; 10 bases match TRBD1. J lost 4 bases, V lost 6 bases, and 8 bases had no gene match. The CDR3 has 15 amino acids. Germline values: CDR1 SGHDT, CDR2 YYEEEE. The chain's CDR3 is CASNRIGQGADTQYF. The CDR3 region has the DNA TGTGCCAGCAACCGAATAGGACAGGGGGCAGATACGCAGTATTTT.

The rearrangement links TRBV6-6 to TRBJ2-3; no firm D call. The ends were cut back, 4 bases at V and 0 bases at J, with 14 bases in the middle. Germline V gene sequence: CDR1 MNHNY, CDR2 SVGAGI (reference sequence). The CDR3 sequence is 16 residues long. The CDR3 bases are TGTGCCAGCAGTTCGTATGCCATTACTAGCACAGATACGCAGTATTTT. Translation: CASSSYAITSTDTQYF.

This chain connects TRBV5-6 to TRBJ2-1; D gene unclear. Trimming cost V 1 base and J 3 bases, with 11 bases left between them. The germline V gene has CDR1 SGHDT and CDR2 YYEEEE. The CDR3 contains 15 residues. This CDR3 reads CASSLLQRIYNEQFF. The CDR3 DNA reads as TGTGCCAGCAGCTTGCTACAGAGAATCTACAATGAGCAGTTCTTC. The whole variable domain, filled in from reference TRBV5-6 and TRBJ2-1, reads DAGVTQSPTHLIKTRGQQVTLRCSPKSGHDTVSWYQQALGQGPQFIFQYYEEEERQRGNFPDRFSGHQFPNYSSELNVNALLLGDSALYLCASSLLQRIYNEQFFGPGTRLTVL.

DNA for the CDR3: TGTGCCAGCAGCCAAGTGGGGACTAGCGGATCCTACGAGCAGTACTTC. It specifies CASSQVGTSGSYEQYF. V gene TRBV4-2 combines with J gene TRBJ2-7, with 11 bases matching TRBD2. The CDR3 sequence is 16 residues long. CDR1 is LGHNA, CDR2 YNFKEQ, per germline. The J segment lost 1 base and the V segment lost 1 base, leaving 3 bases of the junction unmatched.

The count of this clone is one. The gene calls are TRBV27 and TRBJ1-6; 9 positions match TRBD1. CDR3 length: 15 residues. Germline V gene data show CDR1 as MNHEY and CDR2 as SMNVEV (reference sequence). V gave up 1 base and J gave up 9 bases; unmatched junction bases: 4. The CDR3 nucleotides read TGTGCCAGCAGTTTATTTATACAGGGGGCTTCACCCCTCCACTTT. Translated: CASSLFIQGASPLHF.

The gene calls are TRBV2 and TRBJ1-5; TRBD1 matches at 7 bases. The CDR3 is made up of 14 amino acids. The germline gives CDR1 SNHLY, CDR2 FYNNEI. V lost 6 bases to trimming and J lost 3 bases; unmatched junction nucleotides: 5. In nucleotides, the CDR3 is TGTGCCAGCAGGCGGGACAGCTACAATCAGCCCCAGCATTTT. As protein: CASRRDSYNQPQHF.

The chain links TRBV19 to TRBJ2-6; 7 bases map to TRBD2. The ends lost 5 bases at V and 0 bases at J; junction bases unmatched: 4. This CDR3 has 16 residues. Germline assignment: CDR1 LNHDA and CDR2 SQIVND (reference sequence). In DNA form, the CDR3 reads TGTGCCAGTAGTGACCCGGGAGGCTCTGGGGCCAACGTCCTGACTTTC. As protein: CASSDPGGSGANVLTF.

The V and J genes are TRBV6-1 and TRBJ1-5; 8 bases match TRBD1. Trimming at V came to 5 bases and at J to 3 bases, leaving 6 bases not matched to a gene. The CDR3 contains 15 residues. Per germline, CDR1 MNHNS and CDR2 SASEGT. In nucleotides, the CDR3 is TGTGCCAGCAGTATGTCGACAGGGGTCAATCAGCCCCAGCATTTT. Protein product: CASSMSTGVNQPQHF.

This clone was observed a handful of times. This sequence joins TRBV28 and TRBJ1-1; a possible D gene is TRBD1 (5 bases). The CDR3 has 11 amino acids. The germline V gene has CDR1 MDHEN and CDR2 SYDVKM. Trimming took 11 bases from V and 6 from J, leaving 13 bases between them. DNA of the CDR3: TGTGCCGTCCGAGGGGAGCCTGAAGCTTTCTTT. As protein: CAVRGEPEAFF. The whole variable domain, filled in from reference TRBV28 and TRBJ1-1, reads DVKVTQSSRYLVKRTGEKVFLECVQDMDHENMFWYRQDPGLGLRLIYFSYDVKMKEKGDIPEGYSVSREKKERFSLILESASTNQTSMYLCAVRGEPEAFFGQGTRLTVV.

CDR3 in amino acids: CASSSQGNRANVLTF. CDR3 in DNA: TGTGCCAGTAGTTCTCAGGGGAATAGGGCCAACGTCCTGACTTTC. The genes are TRBV19 and TRBJ2-6, with TRBD1 as a possible D gene (6 bases). The CDR3 has 15 residues. Germline V gene lookup returns CDR1 LNHDA and CDR2 SQIVND (reference sequence). Trimming removed 5 bases from V and 5 bases from J, with 13 bases in between.

This rearrangement joins TRBV5-1 to TRBJ2-3; 10 bases agree with TRBD1. The germline gives CDR1 SGHRS, CDR2 YFSETQ. The CDR3 has 15 amino acids. V trimming: 4 bases; J trimming: 0 bases; junction bases outside the gene matches: 2. In DNA form, the CDR3 reads TGCGCCAGCAGCGGGGGACAGGGGAGCACAGATACGCAGTATTTT. Translated, it gives CASSGGQGSTDTQYF.

A single count supports this clone. The V call is TRBV7-2, the J call TRBJ1-4; no firm D call. The CDR3 has 15 residues. The germline V gene has CDR1 SGHTA and CDR2 FQGNSA. Trimming stripped 1 base from V and 5 bases from J, with 11 bases between. This chain's CDR3 is CASSLGQITNEKLFF. The DNA for the CDR3 is TGTGCCAGCAGCTTAGGTCAGATCACCAATGAAAAACTGTTTTTT.

The chain couples TRBV7-6 to TRBJ2-3; D remains ambiguous. This CDR3 is 12 amino acids long. The V and J ends lost 8 bases and 3 bases respectively, with 9 bases between them. Germline V CDR1 and CDR2: SGHVS, FNYEAQ. The CDR3 DNA follows: TGTGCCAGCGGCTATTGGACAGATACGCAGTATTTT. As protein: CASGYWTDTQYF.

The CDR3 coding sequence is TGTGCCAGCAGTGTCCAGTCGACCTACGAGCAGTACTTC. This encodes CASSVQSTYEQYF. The chain employs TRBV2 and TRBJ2-7; unclear D gene. The germline V gene has CDR1 SNHLY and CDR2 FYNNEI. The CDR3 covers 13 residues. Trimming cost V 4 bases and J 2 bases, with 9 bases left between them.

The chain recombines TRBV6-1 with TRBJ1-2, with a possible D match to TRBD1 (6 bases). With 8 bases removed from V and 4 bases from J, the gap between germline ends came to 14 bases. Germline V gene data show CDR1 as MNHNS and CDR2 as SASEGT. This CDR3 is built from 13 residues. CDR3 in amino acids: CASGKQGFYGYTF. The CDR3 DNA reads TGTGCCAGCGGAAAACAGGGTTTCTATGGCTACACCTTC.

J is TRBJ2-1 and V is TRBV18; D remains ambiguous. CDR3 length: 14 amino acids. V shed 3 bases and J shed 3 bases, with 9 bases lying between them. Germline V gives CDR1 KGHSH, CDR2 LQKENI. The CDR3 region is CASSPVVDYNEQFF. CDR3 nucleotide sequence: TGTGCCAGCTCACCTGTAGTAGACTACAATGAGCAGTTCTTC.

This clone was seen a handful of times. The J gene is TRBJ1-6, the V gene TRBV7-9; D remains ambiguous. CDR3 size: 12 residues. Per germline, CDR1 SEHNR and CDR2 FQNEAQ (reference sequence). The germline V and J ends were trimmed by 1 base and 14 bases, with 9 bases remaining between them. The CDR3 DNA is TGTGCCAGCAGCTTAGGCGGGAGATCCCTCCACTTT. Encoded protein: CASSLGGRSLHF.

The rearrangement uses TRBV28 and TRBJ2-7; TRBD2 matches at 8 bases. The CDR3 spans 15 residues. CDR1 and CDR2 (germline): MDHEN, SYDVKM. V trimming: 3 bases; J trimming: 0 bases; junction bases outside the gene matches: 4. CDR3 coding DNA: TGTGCCAGCAGTTTGGTTAGCGGGGACTCCTACGAGCAGTACTTC. It specifies CASSLVSGDSYEQYF.

The rearrangement joins TRBV29-1 to TRBJ2-7; no clear D. This CDR3 has 11 residues. Germline values: CDR1 SQVTM, CDR2 ANQGSEA. V lost 4 bases and J 2 bases, leaving 6 bases between the germline ends. CDR3: CSVVAAYEQYF. In DNA, the CDR3 is TGCAGCGTTGTGGCAGCCTACGAGCAGTACTTC.

J is TRBJ1-1 and V is TRBV15; D unresolved. This CDR3 region has 11 residues. V dropped 3 bases and J dropped 9 bases, with 8 bases sitting between them. Germline lookup yields CDR1 LNHNV and CDR2 YYDKDF (reference sequence). For the CDR3, the DNA is TGTGCCACCAGCAGGGCCGGTAAAGCTTTCTTT. Residues: CATSRAGKAFF.

This sequence joins TRBV6-6 and TRBJ1-1, with D possibly matching TRBD1 (5 bases). The CDR3 length is 14 residues. The germline gives CDR1 MNHNY, CDR2 SVGAGI (reference sequence). With 4 bases removed from V and 2 bases from J, the gap between germline ends came to 11 bases. The CDR3 protein is CASSFPQGNTEAFF. In DNA form, the CDR3 reads TGTGCCAGCAGTTTCCCGCAGGGTAACACTGAAGCTTTCTTT.

V gene TRBV10-3 combines with J gene TRBJ2-6, with a possible D match to TRBD1 (6 bases). With 6 bases removed from V and 2 bases from J, the gap between germline ends came to 8 bases. The length of the CDR3 is 14 residues. The V gene's germline CDR1 is ENHRY and CDR2 SYGVKD. The CDR3 DNA is TGTGCCATCAGCGACAGGACTGGGGCCAACGTCCTGACTTTC. Translation gives CAISDRTGANVLTF.

The chain is built from TRBV25-1 and TRBJ1-5, with D possibly being TRBD1 (5 bases). Trimming took 2 bases from V and 0 from J, leaving 11 bases between them. The CDR3 consists of 16 residues. The germline V gene encodes CDR1 MGHDK and CDR2 SYGVNS. The CDR3 sequence: CASSERGRTSNQPQHF. For the CDR3, the DNA is TGTGCCAGCAGTGAAAGGGGCAGGACTAGCAATCAGCCCCAGCATTTT.

In its sample, this clone was seen a few times. This rearrangement joins TRBV6-5 to TRBJ2-5; D is perhaps TRBD2 (5 bases). The V and J ends lost 7 bases and 6 bases respectively, with 9 bases between them. The CDR3 sequence is 11 residues long. Germline lookup yields CDR1 MNHEY and CDR2 SVGAGI. This chain's CDR3 is CASTRGKTQYF. CDR3 coding DNA: TGTGCCAGCACTCGAGGGAAGACCCAGTACTTC.

This clone appeared a few times. The chain is built from TRBV28 and TRBJ2-5; no firm D call. Trimming took off 2 bases at V and 5 bases at J, with 9 bases between the two ends. Germline values: CDR1 MDHEN, CDR2 SYDVKM. The CDR3 loop spans 13 amino acids. This CDR3 is CASSLVLGETQYF. CDR3 nucleotides: TGTGCCAGCAGTTTAGTCCTGGGGGAGACCCAGTACTTC.

This sequence joins TRBV7-2 and TRBJ1-6; TRBD1 matches 9 bases. CDR1 is SGHTA, CDR2 FQGNSA, per germline. V gave up 7 bases and J gave up 4 bases; unmatched junction bases: 2. The length of the CDR3 is 14 residues. DNA for the CDR3: TGTGCCAGCACACAGGGGGCTTATAATTCACCCCTCCACTTT. This encodes CASTQGAYNSPLHF.

The gene calls are TRBV11-2 and TRBJ2-1; no clear D. CDR3 size: 14 residues. Germline lookup yields CDR1 SGHAT and CDR2 FQNNGV. The V end lost 3 bases, the J end lost 0 bases, and 6 bases lay between the germline ends. The CDR3 protein is CASSFRISYNEQFF. The CDR3 nucleotides are TGTGCCAGCAGCTTCAGGATCTCCTACAATGAGCAGTTCTTC. Full variable domain (remainder filled in from reference TRBV11-2 and TRBJ2-1): EAGVAQSPRYKIIEKRQSVAFWCNPISGHATLYWYQQILGQGPKLLIQFQNNGVVDDSQLPKDRFSAERLKGVDSTLKIQPAKLEDSAVYLCASSFRISYNEQFFGPGTRLTVL.